This TCR beta chain derives from a study of blood T cell repertoires in COVID-19. Authors' methods: Amplified reference gene primers provided the basis for estimating nucleated cell counts. Using immunoSEQ multiplex PCR, the repertoire was profiled, and TCRdb retains in-frame clones only, with some absent. Clone size and V and J calls were adopted from that table, with D and trimming inferred from the DNA. The sample has over 25,000 clones, approximately 80% seen once. Germline V gene data show CDR1 as SGHAT and CDR2 as FQNNGV. The CDR3 length is 16 residues. V lost 5 bases and J lost 2, with 16 bases in between.

J is TRBJ1-3 and V is TRBV11-2, with D possibly being TRBD1 (6 bases). The TCR was taken from an elderly woman with acute or convalescent COVID-19. The sequencing input was peripheral blood. CDR3 in DNA: TGTGCCAGCAGCCAGGGAGGGGGTCGGCCTGGAAACACCATATATTTT. Translated: CASSQGGGRPGNTIYF.